What follows is one T cell receptor (beta chain) and its context. This clonotype came up many times. There is no known antigen for this receptor. Base-call qualities are not available, and no considerably larger clone is one nucleotide away. Library generation was performed with 5' RACE. Sequenced using an Illumina HiSeq 2500. The second PCR ran for about 6 to 12 cycles and used a J-beta primer mix along with a sample-barcoded 5' primer. A template-switch 5' adaptor carrying 12 random nucleotides introduced a unique molecular identifier onto each TCR beta cDNA molecule. At least 3 million CDR3-containing paired-end reads were obtained from each sample. The Mint cDNA synthesis kit, primed by a TRBC-specific oligonucleotide, was used to synthesize first-strand cDNA from all RNA. After uracil-DNA glycosylase treatment, a first 18-cycle PCR used universal primers M1SS and BC2_uni_R on all cDNA. Turning to the authors' computational methods: For normalization, 1 million high-quality reads, each with a distinct molecular identifier, were randomly selected from each sample. Reads sharing molecular identifiers were discarded rather than binned into consensus sequences. MiTCR, with a Q25 quality threshold and the strictest error-elimination algorithm, was used for CDR3 identification, clonotype clustering and error correction. Lower-bound total TCR beta diversity was estimated with a nonparametric unseen species model using Euler transformation. TCRdb reanalyzed the raw reads on its own, using fastp at Q25 for trimming and MiXCR for clone calling, and kept in-frame beta chains. Each entry is one CDR3 protein sequence, shown with its most common DNA and genes. The V and J calls were determined by TCRdb, not by the authors. The sample yields around 790,000 distinct CDR3 sequences; around 42% were counted once. The ten largest make up around 18% of the sample.

Donors were 30 to 45 systemically healthy Caucasian individuals from Russia aged roughly 6 to 90 years. Around 10 milliliters of peripheral blood were collected from each donor into EDTA-treated Vacutainer tubes. Ficoll-Paque density-gradient centrifugation was used to isolate PBMCs, with at least 7 million obtained per sample. Total RNA was extracted from PBMCs with Trizol reagent, with at least 5.5 micrograms obtained per sample. For every donor, flow cytometry on a PBMC aliquot measured the percentage of naive CD45RAhigh/CD27high T cells. These data originate in a study of blood T cells in healthy people across ages (dated by TCRdb to about 2015). Background on the whole study: In model experiments, template switching captured roughly one uniquely barcoded TCR beta cDNA molecule for every two T cells. The donors were divided into four age groups: young (average around 16 years), middle-aged (over 35), aged (approximately 62) and long-lived (about 90). For two donors (one aged 18 to 30 and one aged 80 or older), the study analyzed two additional independent replicas of 1 million unique cDNA reads from the same blood draw. To avoid experimental bias, donors of different ages were randomly spread across the sequencing lanes. Age-related changes in TCR beta repertoire diversity were measured in the study by deep sequencing normalized with unique cDNA molecular identifiers. On the study overall, not on this receptor specifically: The percentage of naive T cells measured by flow cytometry correlated strongly with observed TCR beta diversity. As age increased, observed TCR beta diversity per million T cells dropped in a roughly linear way, and a significant reduction was already evident by age roughly 36. Compared with the aged group, more naive CD4+ T cells, fewer expanded clones and increased TCR diversity were shown by the long-lived group, suggesting age selection. Donor CMV infection status was unknown, potentially confounding age-related changes in expanded clonotypes. Conclusive comparison of naive and antigen-experienced compartments was prevented by the profiling of bulk unsorted PBMCs. Estimates of total diversity from one million sequenced T cells were regarded as lower bounds and underestimates.

The junction shows trimming of 3 bases on V and 5 bases on J, plus 13 bases between the germline ends. CDR3 length: 15 amino acids, cysteine to phenylalanine. Kept here is only the CDR3 DNA, which spans 45 bases and is read in frame from base 1. This sequence originates from a man between 60 and 70 years old in good health. What was sequenced was blood. The sequence links TRBV12-3 or TRBV12-4 to TRBJ1-4; matching of 6 bases hints at TRBD1 as the D gene. The DNA sequence is as follows: TGTGCCAGCAGTTTCTCCGGGACACAAAATGAAAAACTGTTTTTT. Translated, it gives CASSFSGTQNEKLFF.